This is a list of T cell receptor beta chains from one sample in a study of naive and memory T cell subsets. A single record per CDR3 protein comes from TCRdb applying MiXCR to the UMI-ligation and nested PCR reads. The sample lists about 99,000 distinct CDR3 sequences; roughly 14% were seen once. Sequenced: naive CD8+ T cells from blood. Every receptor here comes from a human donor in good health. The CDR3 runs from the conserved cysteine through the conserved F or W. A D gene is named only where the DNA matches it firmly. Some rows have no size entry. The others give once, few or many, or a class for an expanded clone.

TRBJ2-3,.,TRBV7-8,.,TGTGCCAGCAGCCCACCGGGACCGCACTCCCCAGATACGCAGTATTTT,CASSPPGPHSPDTQYF
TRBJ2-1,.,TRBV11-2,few,TGTGCCAGCAGCTTTTTCGGGGACCCGAGCAATGAGCAGTTCTTC,CASSFFGDPSNEQFF
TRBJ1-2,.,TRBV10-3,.,TGTGCCATCAGTGACAAGAGTTATAACTATGGCTACACCTTC,CAISDKSYNYGYTF
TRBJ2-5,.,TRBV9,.,TGTGCCAGCAGCGTAGAATCGGGAGAGACCCAGTACTTC,CASSVESGETQYF
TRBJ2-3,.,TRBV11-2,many,TGTGCCAGCAGCTTATTGGGGGGATCCACAGATACGCAGTATTTT,CASSLLGGSTDTQYF
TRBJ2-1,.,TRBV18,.,TGTGCCAGCTCACCAGCGGACAATGAGCAGTTCTTC,CASSPADNEQFF
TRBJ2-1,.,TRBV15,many,TGTGCCACCAGCTGGGACCCAACTGCCTACAATGAGCAGTTCTTC,CATSWDPTAYNEQFF
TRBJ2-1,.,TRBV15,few,TGTGCCACCAGCAGATTTAGCGGAAGCTCCTACAATGAGCAGTTCTTC,CATSRFSGSSYNEQFF
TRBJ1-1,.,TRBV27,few,TGTGCCAGCAGTTTTCAGGGAACTGAAGCTTTCTTT,CASSFQGTEAFF
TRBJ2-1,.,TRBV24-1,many,TGTGCCACCAGCACTGGAGTTAGCAATGAGCAGTTCTTC,CATSTGVSNEQFF
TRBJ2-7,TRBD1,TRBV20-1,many,TGCAGTGCTAGAGGGACAGGGGAGTACGAGCAGTACTTC,CSARGTGEYEQYF
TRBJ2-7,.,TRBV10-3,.,TGTGCCATCAGTGAGTCGAGGGTACTTTCGACAGCAAGCTCCTACGAGCAGTACTTC,CAISESRVLSTASSYEQYF
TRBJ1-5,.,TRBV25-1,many,TGTGCCAGCAGTGAAACAGGGAGCAATCAGCCCCAGCATTTT,CASSETGSNQPQHF
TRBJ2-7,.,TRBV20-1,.,TGCAGTGCTAGGCCGGGCCTAGCCCCCTACGAGCAGTACTTC,CSARPGLAPYEQYF